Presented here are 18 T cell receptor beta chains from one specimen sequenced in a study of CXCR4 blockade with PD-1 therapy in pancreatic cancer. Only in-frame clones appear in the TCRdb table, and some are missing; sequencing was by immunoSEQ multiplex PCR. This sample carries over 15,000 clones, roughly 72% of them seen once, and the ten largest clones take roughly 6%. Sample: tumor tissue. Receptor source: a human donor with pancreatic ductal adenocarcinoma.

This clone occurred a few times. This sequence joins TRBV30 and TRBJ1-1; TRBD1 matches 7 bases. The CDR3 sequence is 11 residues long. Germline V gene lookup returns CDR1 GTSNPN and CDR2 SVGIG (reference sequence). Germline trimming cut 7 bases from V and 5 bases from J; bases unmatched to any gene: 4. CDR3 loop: CASDRDTEAFF. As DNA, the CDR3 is TGTGCCTCTGACAGGGATACTGAAGCTTTCTTT.

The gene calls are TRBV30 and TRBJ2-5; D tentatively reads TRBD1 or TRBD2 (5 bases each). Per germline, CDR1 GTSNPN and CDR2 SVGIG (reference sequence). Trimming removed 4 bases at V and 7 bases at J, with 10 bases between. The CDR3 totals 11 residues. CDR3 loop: CAWTPGTTQYF. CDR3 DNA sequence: TGTGCCTGGACCCCAGGGACGACCCAGTACTTC.

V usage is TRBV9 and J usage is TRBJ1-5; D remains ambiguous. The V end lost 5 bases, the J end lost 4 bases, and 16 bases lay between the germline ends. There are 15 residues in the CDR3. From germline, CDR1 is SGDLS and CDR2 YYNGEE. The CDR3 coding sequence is TGTGCCAGCAGTGAAAGGGCAGAATGGAATCAGCCCCAGCATTTT. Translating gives CASSERAEWNQPQHF.

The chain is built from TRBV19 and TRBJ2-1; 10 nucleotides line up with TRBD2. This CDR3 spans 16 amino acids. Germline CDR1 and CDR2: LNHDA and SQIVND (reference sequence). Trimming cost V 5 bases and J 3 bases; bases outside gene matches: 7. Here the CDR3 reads CASSRRTSGVYNEQFF. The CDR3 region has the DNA TGTGCCAGTAGTCGTCGGACTAGCGGCGTCTACAATGAGCAGTTCTTC.

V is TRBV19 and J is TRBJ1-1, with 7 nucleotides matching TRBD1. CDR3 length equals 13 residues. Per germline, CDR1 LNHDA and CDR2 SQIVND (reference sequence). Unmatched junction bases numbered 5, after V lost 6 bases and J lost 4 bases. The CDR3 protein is CASREQGRTEAFF. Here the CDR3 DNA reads TGTGCCAGTAGGGAACAGGGGCGCACTGAAGCTTTCTTT.

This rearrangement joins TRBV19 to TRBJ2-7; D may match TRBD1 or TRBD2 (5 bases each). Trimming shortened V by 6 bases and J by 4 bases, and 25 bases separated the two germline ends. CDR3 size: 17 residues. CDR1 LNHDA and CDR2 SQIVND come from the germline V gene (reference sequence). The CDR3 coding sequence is TGTGCCAGTAGACGCACCGGGGCTACCTCGTCTACTTACGAGCAGTACTTC. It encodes CASRRTGATSSTYEQYF.

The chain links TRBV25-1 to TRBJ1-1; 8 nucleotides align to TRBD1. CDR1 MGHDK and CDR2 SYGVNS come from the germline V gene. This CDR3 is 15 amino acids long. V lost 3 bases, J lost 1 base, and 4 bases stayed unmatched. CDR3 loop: CASSDPGTGNTEAFF. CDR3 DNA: TGTGCCAGCAGTGATCCTGGGACAGGGAACACTGAAGCTTTCTTT.

CDR3 region: CASSLIAGRAPNEQFF. The CDR3 DNA follows: TGTGCCAGCTCCCTGATCGCCGGGAGGGCCCCCAATGAGCAGTTCTTC. The chain joins TRBV18 to TRBJ2-1, with 8 positions matching TRBD2. CDR3 length: 16 residues. Germline loops: CDR1 KGHSH, CDR2 LQKENI. Trimming took 6 bases from V and 6 from J; bases not matched to a gene: 13. The full variable domain, completed using reference TRBV18 and TRBJ2-1, is NAGVMQNPRHLVRRRGQEARLRCSPMKGHSHVYWYRQLPEEGLKFMVYLQKENIIDESGMPKERFSAEFPKEGPSILRIQQVVRGDSAAYFCASSLIAGRAPNEQFFGPGTRLTVL.

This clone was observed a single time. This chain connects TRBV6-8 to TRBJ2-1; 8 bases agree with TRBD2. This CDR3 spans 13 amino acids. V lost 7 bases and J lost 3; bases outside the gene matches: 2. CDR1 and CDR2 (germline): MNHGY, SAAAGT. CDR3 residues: CASTGLGYNEQFF. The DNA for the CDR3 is TGTGCCAGCACGGGACTAGGCTACAATGAGCAGTTCTTC.

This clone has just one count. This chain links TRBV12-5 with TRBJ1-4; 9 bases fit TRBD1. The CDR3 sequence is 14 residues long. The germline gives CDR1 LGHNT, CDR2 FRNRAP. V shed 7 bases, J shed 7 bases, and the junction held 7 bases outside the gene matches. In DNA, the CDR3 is TGTGCTAGTGCCCTCAGGGACAGGGTTGAAAAACTGTTTTTT. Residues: CASALRDRVEKLFF.

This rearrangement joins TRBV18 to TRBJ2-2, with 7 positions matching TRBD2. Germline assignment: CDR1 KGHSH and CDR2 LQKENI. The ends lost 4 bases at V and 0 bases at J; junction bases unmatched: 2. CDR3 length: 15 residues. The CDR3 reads CASSLAGSNTGELFF. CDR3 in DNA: TGTGCCAGCTCACTAGCGGGCTCGAACACCGGGGAGCTGTTTTTT.

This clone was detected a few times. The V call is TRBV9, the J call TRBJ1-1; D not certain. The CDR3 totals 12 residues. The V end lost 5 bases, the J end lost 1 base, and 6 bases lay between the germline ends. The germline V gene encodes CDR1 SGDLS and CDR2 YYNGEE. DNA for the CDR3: TGTGCCAGCAGTTCCGGGAACACTGAAGCTTTCTTT. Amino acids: CASSSGNTEAFF.

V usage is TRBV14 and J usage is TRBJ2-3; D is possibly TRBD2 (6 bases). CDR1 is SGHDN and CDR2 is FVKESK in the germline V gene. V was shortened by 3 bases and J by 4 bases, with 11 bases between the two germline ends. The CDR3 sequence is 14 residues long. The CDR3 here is CASSHLLASDTQYF. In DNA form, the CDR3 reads TGTGCCAGCAGCCACCTTCTAGCGTCAGATACGCAGTATTTT.

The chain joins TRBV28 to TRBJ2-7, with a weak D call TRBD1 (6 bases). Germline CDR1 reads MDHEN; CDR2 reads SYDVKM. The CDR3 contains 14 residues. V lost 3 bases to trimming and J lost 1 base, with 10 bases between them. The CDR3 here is CASSFFGTSYEQYF. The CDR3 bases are TGTGCCAGCAGTTTCTTCGGGACATCCTACGAGCAGTACTTC. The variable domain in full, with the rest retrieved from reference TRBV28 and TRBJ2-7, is DVKVTQSSRYLVKRTGEKVFLECVQDMDHENMFWYRQDPGLGLRLIYFSYDVKMKEKGDIPEGYSVSREKKERFSLILESASTNQTSMYLCASSFFGTSYEQYFGPGTRLTVT.

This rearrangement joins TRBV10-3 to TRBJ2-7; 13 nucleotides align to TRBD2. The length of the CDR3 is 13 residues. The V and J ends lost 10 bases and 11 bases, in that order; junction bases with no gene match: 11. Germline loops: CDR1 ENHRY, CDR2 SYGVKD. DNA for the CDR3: TGTGCCACCTGTCCCGGGACTAGCGGGAAGGAGTACTTC. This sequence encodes CATCPGTSGKEYF.

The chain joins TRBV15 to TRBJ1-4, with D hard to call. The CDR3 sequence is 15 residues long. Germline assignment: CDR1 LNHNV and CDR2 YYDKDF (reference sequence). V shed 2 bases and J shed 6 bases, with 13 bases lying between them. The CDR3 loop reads CATSRPSSTDEKLFF. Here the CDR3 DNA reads TGTGCCACCAGCAGACCCTCTTCGACGGATGAAAAACTGTTTTTT.

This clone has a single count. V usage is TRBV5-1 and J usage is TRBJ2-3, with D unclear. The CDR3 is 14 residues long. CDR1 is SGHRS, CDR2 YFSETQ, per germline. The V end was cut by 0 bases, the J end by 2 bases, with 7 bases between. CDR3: CASSLGLDTDTQYF. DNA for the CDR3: TGCGCCAGCAGCTTGGGGCTAGACACAGATACGCAGTATTTT.

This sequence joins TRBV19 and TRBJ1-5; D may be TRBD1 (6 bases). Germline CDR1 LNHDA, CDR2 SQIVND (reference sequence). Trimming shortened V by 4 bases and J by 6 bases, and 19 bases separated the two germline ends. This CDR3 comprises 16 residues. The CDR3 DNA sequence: TGTGCCAGTAGTACACAAACAGGGTGGGGAACTCAGCCCCAGCATTTT. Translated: CASSTQTGWGTQPQHF.